This T cell receptor beta chain was retrieved from a study of cytomegalovirus exposure and HLA in healthy donors. Whole-study results and caveats: The likely origin of a cluster of highly shared sequence variants was a sequencing artifact.

The study ran its PCR with 60 Vbeta and 13 Jbeta primers. Produced via immunoSEQ multiplex PCR; TCRdb's table is partial and in-frame only. This table has roughly 89,000 clones, 80% appearing once. With respect to this clone: The antigen remains unidentified.

The sequencing input was PBMCs. This TCR came from a man younger than 35 in good health and CMV-seronegative.

CDR3 loop: CATSDRGLINYGYTF. The CDR3 bases are TGTGCCACCTCGGACAGGGGCCTCATTAACTATGGCTACACCTTC. The rearrangement joins TRBV6-1 to TRBJ1-2; TRBD1 matches at 9 bases. The J segment lost 1 base and the V segment lost 10 bases, leaving 10 bases of the junction unmatched. This CDR3 region has 15 residues. CDR1 is MNHNS, CDR2 SASEGT, per germline.